This T cell receptor beta chain was retrieved from a study of regulatory T cells in long-lasting Graves disease. Time point in this sample: newly diagnosed GD, antithyroid drugs for less than 3 months. Isolated PBMC RNA provided the starting material for the TCR library. The CDR3 runs to 14 residues. The V and J ends lost 2 bases and 5 bases respectively, with 11 bases between them. Notes on the study in general: Persistent patients shared more public clonotypes (about 2,700) than newly diagnosed patients (about 1,000). Newly diagnosed disease favored TRBV20-1 and TRBJ2-1 over persistent disease.

Construction of the TCR beta libraries employed iRepertoire HTBI primers in conjunction with Arm-PCR of CDR3 regions. TCRdb reprocessed the multiplex PCR reads via MiXCR and lists one record per CDR3 protein. The sample shows about 380,000 distinct CDR3 sequences, 15% to 17% of them seen only once. This clonotype was observed a handful of times. Its matching antigen is unknown. The input for sequencing was peripheral blood mononuclear cells (PBMCs), taken at new diagnosis, from a patient treated with antithyroid drugs. The rearrangement uses TRBV12-3 or TRBV12-4 and TRBJ2-3; D not resolved. This receptor was identified in a female donor with Graves disease. CDR3 region: CASSLYSSLDTQYF. The CDR3 DNA follows: TGTGCCAGCAGTTTATACAGTAGTCTAGATACGCAGTATTTT.